Shown below are 16 T cell receptor beta chains from a single sample sequenced in a study of beta chain features in type 1 diabetes. General study points: Shorter TCRB CDR3s, moderately but significantly so, were found in Type 1 diabetes patients in all four CD4+ subsets.

The antigens these receptors bind are not known. All of the isolated RNA was reverse transcribed, so expressed TCRB transcripts were sequenced. Repertoires were generated with immunoSEQ multiplex PCR, while TCRdb's copy carries only in-frame clones and drops some. Of 95,000 to 150,000 clones in the sample, less than 20% were seen once. The sequenced sample was central memory CD4+ T cells from blood. These receptors were taken from a young man with type 1 diabetes.

This chain links TRBV4-2 with TRBJ2-1, with 10 positions matching TRBD2. The CDR3 length is 18 residues. Germline CDR1 LGHNA, CDR2 YNFKEQ. The trim removed 1 base at V and 0 bases at J, leaving 6 bases unmatched. CDR3 residues: CASSQGVAGGSSYNEQFF. As DNA, the CDR3 is TGTGCCAGCAGCCAAGGGGTAGCGGGGGGTAGCTCCTACAATGAGCAGTTCTTC.

The sample holds many counts of this clone. At one of its ends the junction is not consistent with the germline gene, which may arise from a read error. The CDR3 coding sequence is TGCAGTGCTAGGCGAGCCAGAAGCGGTCCGTTT. Encoded protein: CSARRARSGPF. This sequence joins TRBV20-1 and TRBJ1-1, with no clear D. The germline gives CDR1 DFQATT, CDR2 SNEGSKA (reference sequence). The CDR3 runs 11 residues.

This clone has more than one count but fewer than ten. The chain links TRBV18 to TRBJ1-2; D might be TRBD1 (6 bases). V was shortened by 3 bases and J by 1 base, with 9 bases between the two germline ends. Germline CDR1 KGHSH, CDR2 LQKENI. The CDR3 loop spans 14 amino acids. The CDR3 sequence: CASSPTGLNYGYTF. CDR3 DNA sequence: TGTGCCAGCTCACCTACAGGGCTTAACTATGGCTACACCTTC.

This clone has only a few counts. The chain uses TRBV28 and TRBJ2-7, with D perhaps matching TRBD1 (6 bases). Trimming stripped 4 bases from V and 5 bases from J, with 15 bases between. Germline lookup yields CDR1 MDHEN and CDR2 SYDVKM. CDR3 size: 14 residues. The CDR3 reads CASSSPQGMDEQYF. CDR3 DNA sequence: TGTGCCAGCAGTTCCCCACAGGGAATGGACGAGCAGTACTTC.

The chain carries TRBV11-2 and TRBJ2-3; D is unclear. CDR1 and CDR2 from the germline V gene are SGHAT and FQNNGV. CDR3 length: 12 residues. Trimming cost V 5 bases and J 8 bases, with 11 bases left between them. CDR3 DNA sequence: TGTGCCAGCAGCCTCACGGGCTCTACGCAGTATTTT. This codes for CASSLTGSTQYF.

The gene calls are TRBV20-1 and TRBJ2-5; D unclear. Trimming took off 7 bases at V and 1 base at J, with 7 bases between the two ends. Germline V gene sequence: CDR1 DFQATT, CDR2 SNEGSKA (reference sequence). This CDR3 region has 11 residues. CDR3 amino acids: CSVQAQETQYF. The DNA of the CDR3 is TGCAGTGTCCAGGCCCAAGAGACCCAGTACTTC.

The chain is built from TRBV18 and TRBJ1-2, with D unclear. The CDR3 loop spans 16 amino acids. Trimming cost V 4 bases and J 1 base, with 16 bases left between them. Germline lookup yields CDR1 KGHSH and CDR2 LQKENI. CDR3 coding DNA: TGTGCCAGCTCACAAGGTCGGACTGACGATAACTATGGCTACACCTTC. It translates to CASSQGRTDDNYGYTF.

This clone was seen a few times. V is TRBV4-3 and J is TRBJ2-7, with D perhaps matching TRBD1 or TRBD2 (7 bases each). Trimming took off 1 base at V and 2 bases at J, with 15 bases between the two ends. The V gene's germline CDR1 is LGHNA and CDR2 YSLEER. The CDR3 consists of 16 residues. The CDR3 loop is CASSQGWGGTAYEQYF. The DNA for the CDR3 is TGCGCCAGCAGCCAAGGATGGGGAGGGACAGCCTACGAGCAGTACTTC.

This clone was recorded at least ten times. The chain joins TRBV4-2 to TRBJ2-5, with D hard to call. The germline V gene has CDR1 LGHNA and CDR2 YNFKEQ. Trimming cost V 0 bases and J 5 bases, with 10 bases left between them. The CDR3 is 14 amino acids. In nucleotides, the CDR3 is TGTGCCAGCAGCCAAGATCTCATGTCGGAGACCCAGTACTTC. Its protein is CASSQDLMSETQYF.

In its sample, this clone was seen a few times. The J gene is TRBJ2-5, the V gene TRBV7-2; 14 bases fit TRBD2. With V trimmed by 3 bases and J by 3 bases, 3 bases remained unmatched. CDR3 length: 16 residues. From germline, CDR1 is SGHTA and CDR2 FQGNSA. The CDR3 DNA reads as TGTGCCAGCAGCTTTCGGACTAGCGGGGGGAAAGAGACCCAGTACTTC. Translation: CASSFRTSGGKETQYF.

This clone occurred a few times. J is TRBJ2-1 and V is TRBV5-5; D ambiguous. The V end lost 3 bases, the J end lost 0 bases, and 13 bases lay between the germline ends. The germline CDR1 and CDR2 sequences are SGHKS and YYEKEE (reference sequence). The CDR3 covers 16 residues. CDR3 amino acids: CASSSRSSSSYNEQFF. CDR3 DNA sequence: TGTGCCAGCAGCTCAAGGTCTAGTAGCTCCTACAATGAGCAGTTCTTC.

This clone was counted many times. The chain uses TRBV28 and TRBJ2-3, with D perhaps TRBD1 or TRBD2 (5 bases each). CDR3 length: 15 residues. Trimming left V 6 bases short and J 0 bases short, with 13 bases between. Germline V lookup: CDR1 MDHEN, CDR2 SYDVKM. The DNA for the CDR3 is TGTGCCAGCAGCATCGGGGCGACTAGCACAGATACGCAGTATTTT. Encoded protein: CASSIGATSTDTQYF.

The chain recombines TRBV6-6 with TRBJ2-4; D is perhaps TRBD1 (6 bases). Trimming left V 5 bases short and J 5 bases short, with 16 bases between. The length of the CDR3 is 15 residues. CDR1 is MNHNY and CDR2 is SVGAGI in the germline V gene (reference sequence). The CDR3 DNA reads TGTGCCAGCAGTCCCGGGACAACTTCGGAAAACATTCAGTACTTC. It codes for CASSPGTTSENIQYF.

The gene calls are TRBV29-1 and TRBJ2-1, with TRBD1 matching 9 bases. Losses at the gene ends were 4 bases for V and 0 bases for J; bases not matched to a gene: 10. The CDR3 covers 17 residues. Germline assignment: CDR1 SQVTM and CDR2 ANQGSEA. The CDR3 region has the DNA TGCAGCGTTGGGGGACAGGGTAGTCATAGCTCCTACAATGAGCAGTTCTTC. Translation gives CSVGGQGSHSSYNEQFF.

This clone was counted only a few times. The gene calls are TRBV7-2 and TRBJ2-7; the D gene is possibly TRBD1 (6 bases). With 3 bases removed from V and 3 bases from J, the gap between germline ends came to 12 bases. Germline V gives CDR1 SGHTA, CDR2 FQGNSA. The CDR3 has 14 amino acids. The CDR3 DNA sequence: TGTGCCAGCAGCTTTGGCAGGGGAAACTACGAGCAGTACTTC. Translated: CASSFGRGNYEQYF.

This clone was detected only a few times. The chain recombines TRBV30 with TRBJ2-7; a possible D gene is TRBD1 (6 bases). V lost 4 bases and J lost 3, with 13 bases in between. Per germline, CDR1 GTSNPN and CDR2 SVGIG (reference sequence). CDR3 length: 13 amino acids. In nucleotides, the CDR3 is TGTGCCTGGACTAAGACAGGTGACTACGAGCAGTACTTC. It specifies CAWTKTGDYEQYF.